What follows are 10 T cell receptor beta chains derived from one specimen sequenced in a study of T cells in Graves' hyperthyroidism and ophthalmopathy. TCR beta CDR3 region amplification was performed from RNA transcripts. The HTBI primer set was used in a first-round RT-PCR of the TCR CDR3. TCRdb reanalysed the multiplex PCR reads using MiXCR and keeps one entry per CDR3 protein. The data show 500,000 to 800,000 distinct CDR3 sequences, more than 12% seen once. The specimen sequenced was blood. The source of these receptors is a woman between 45 and 60 years old with Graves' ophthalmopathy.

The table lists this clonotype with many counts. This rearrangement joins TRBV14 to TRBJ2-1, with D perhaps TRBD1 or TRBD2 (5 bases each). Looked up from germline, CDR1 is SGHDN and CDR2 is FVKESK. CDR3 length: 15 residues. Trimming stripped 1 base from V and 5 bases from J, with 12 bases between. The CDR3 loop reads CASSQVSGPNNEQFF. As DNA, the CDR3 is TGTGCCAGCAGCCAAGTGTCGGGACCCAACAATGAGCAGTTCTTC.

The rearrangement links TRBV5-1 to TRBJ2-5; D is perhaps TRBD1 (6 bases). V gave up 2 bases and J gave up 5 bases, with 13 bases separating them. The CDR3 is made up of 14 amino acids. Germline CDR1 is SGHRS and CDR2 is YFSETQ. CDR3 in amino acids: CASSFGSGEETQYF. The CDR3 DNA reads as TGCGCCAGCAGCTTCGGATCAGGGGAGGAGACCCAGTACTTC.

J is TRBJ2-3 and V is TRBV5-1, with D unresolved. V dropped 6 bases and J dropped 2 bases, with 10 bases sitting between them. Per germline, CDR1 SGHRS and CDR2 YFSETQ. The CDR3 length is 13 residues. CDR3 DNA: TGCGCCAGCACGTTTACAGCCACAGATACGCAGTATTTT. Its protein is CASTFTATDTQYF.

This chain links TRBV12-3 or TRBV12-4 with TRBJ2-5; 9 bases fit TRBD1. The CDR3 runs to 16 residues. V shed 5 bases and J 4 bases; nucleotides not matched to a gene: 11. Here the CDR3 reads CASSPNVGTGIETQYF. CDR3 coding DNA: TGTGCCAGCAGTCCCAACGTTGGGACAGGGATAGAGACCCAGTACTTC.

This clonotype occurred many times. The genes are TRBV18 and TRBJ2-1; 7 nucleotides agree with TRBD2. The CDR3 length is 15 residues. Germline V gene lookup returns CDR1 KGHSH and CDR2 LQKENI. V lost 0 bases and J lost 6; bases outside the gene matches: 5. The CDR3 is CASSPPAGAGNEQFF. The CDR3 bases are TGTGCCAGCTCACCACCGGCGGGAGCGGGCAATGAGCAGTTCTTC.

The J gene is TRBJ1-4, the V gene TRBV7-3; the D gene is possibly TRBD1 (5 bases). The CDR3 totals 13 residues. The germline CDR1 and CDR2 sequences are SGHTA and FQGTGA. The V and J ends lost 4 bases and 8 bases respectively, with 11 bases between them. The CDR3 sequence: CASSSGTGEKLFF. For the CDR3, the DNA is TGTGCCAGCAGCTCCGGGACCGGGGAAAAACTGTTTTTT. Full variable domain (remainder filled in from reference TRBV7-3 and TRBJ1-4): GAGVSQTPSNKVTEKGKYVELRCDPISGHTALYWYRQSLGQGPEFLIYFQGTGAADDSGLPNDRFFAVRPEGSVSTLKIQRTERGDSAVYLCASSSGTGEKLFFGSGTQLSVL.

This clonotype was observed a handful of times. The CDR3 nucleotides read TGTGCCAGCAGGTCCGGAGGTAACAATGAGCAGTTCTTC. Its translation: CASRSGGNNEQFF. The chain has TRBV4-2 and TRBJ2-1; D perhaps matches TRBD2 (5 bases). The CDR3 spans 13 residues. Germline CDR1 is LGHNA and CDR2 is YNFKEQ. Deletions cut 6 bases from V and 5 bases from J, with 11 bases between.

This clonotype was seen a few times. The V call is TRBV20-1, the J call TRBJ2-3, with TRBD2 identical over 13 bases. The CDR3 length is 15 residues. V was clipped by 5 bases and J by 3 bases; unmatched bases: 5. In germline, CDR1 is DFQATT, CDR2 SNEGSKA (reference sequence). CDR3 residues: CSAATSGRGTDTQYF. CDR3 in DNA: TGCAGTGCTGCTACTAGCGGGAGGGGGACAGATACGCAGTATTTT.

The rearrangement joins TRBV28 to TRBJ1-5; D unresolved. The CDR3 consists of 15 residues. V was cut by 2 bases and J by 3 bases, with 11 bases left in between. Germline loops: CDR1 MDHEN, CDR2 SYDVKM. The CDR3 nucleotides read TGTGCCAGCAGTTTAGTGACTCCTAACAATCAGCCCCAGCATTTT. Protein product: CASSLVTPNNQPQHF. The entire variable domain, with the rest obtained from reference TRBV28 and TRBJ1-5, is as follows: DVKVTQSSRYLVKRTGEKVFLECVQDMDHENMFWYRQDPGLGLRLIYFSYDVKMKEKGDIPEGYSVSREKKERFSLILESASTNQTSMYLCASSLVTPNNQPQHFGDGTRLSIL.

This clonotype was counted many times. The chain employs TRBV12-3 or TRBV12-4 and TRBJ2-5; tentatively, D is TRBD2 (5 bases). V was trimmed by 0 bases and J by 2 bases, leaving 10 bases between them. The CDR3 has 15 residues. The CDR3 loop reads CASSLARGSQETQYF. The CDR3 region has the DNA TGTGCCAGCAGTTTAGCGCGAGGGTCTCAAGAGACCCAGTACTTC.